These T cell receptor beta chains were read from a single sample in a study of regulatory T cells in long-lasting Graves disease. TCRdb independently ran MiXCR on the multiplex PCR reads; one entry per CDR3 protein. The sample comprises about 540,000 distinct CDR3 sequences, approximately 13% of which are singletons, and roughly 9.7% rests with the top ten. Separately, the same data were catalogued under a study of T cells in Graves' hyperthyroidism and ophthalmopathy.

The sample consisted of peripheral blood mononuclear cells (PBMCs), taken at new diagnosis, from a patient treated with antithyroid drugs. These receptors were collected from a man aged 30 to 39 with Graves disease. The CDR3 runs from the conserved cysteine through the conserved F or W. A D gene is named only where the DNA matches it firmly. Clone size is stated in some rows and not others, as once, few, many or a class when expanded.

J gene | V gene | clone size | D gene | CDR3 DNA | CDR3 protein
TRBJ2-3 | TRBV29-1 | many | . | TGCAGCGTTGAAAGGAAGAGCACAGATACGCAGTATTTT | CSVERKSTDTQYF
TRBJ2-7 | TRBV30 | . | TRBD1 | TGTGCCCCCAAGGACAGGGGCTACGAGCAGTACTTC | CAPKDRGYEQYF
TRBJ2-2 | TRBV5-1 | . | . | TGCGCCAGCAGCTATGGGGGGACTGGGGGATCCACCGGGGAGCTGTTTTTT | CASSYGGTGGSTGELFF
TRBJ2-1 | TRBV20-1 | . | . | TGCAGTGCTCTTTCGTACGGGAGCACTTCCTACAATGAGCAGTTCTTC | CSALSYGSTSYNEQFF
TRBJ1-5 | TRBV2 | many | TRBD1 | TGTGCCAGCAGTGACGGGACAGGGGCCGAAGGCAATCAGCCCCAGCATTTT | CASSDGTGAEGNQPQHF
TRBJ1-6 | TRBV15 | . | . | TGTGCCACCAGCAGAAGCATCTCACCCCTCCACTTT | CATSRSISPLHF
TRBJ1-2 | TRBV10-3 | many | TRBD1 | TGTGCCACCAAATCAGGGGGAATGAACTATGGCTACACCTTC | CATKSGGMNYGYTF
TRBJ1-1 | TRBV6-1 | . | . | TGTGCCAGCAGTGTAAGGGGTAAAGCTTTCTTT | CASSVRGKAFF
TRBJ2-1 | TRBV30 | many | TRBD1 | TGTGCCTGGAGTGTAACCAGGGGGTCCTACAATGAGCAGTTCTTC | CAWSVTRGSYNEQFF
TRBJ1-2 | TRBV20-1 | few | . | TGCAGTGCTATACTTTGGGGAAACTATGGCTACACCTTC | CSAILWGNYGYTF
TRBJ1-5 | TRBV12-3/TRBV12-4 | many | . | TGTGCCAGCAGCCGACGGTATAGCAATCAGCCCCAGCATTTT | CASSRRYSNQPQHF
TRBJ2-1 | TRBV24-1 | many | TRBD2 | TGTGCCACCAGTGATTCCCATGCGGTAGCGGGCGTCTACAATGAGCAGTTCTTC | CATSDSHAVAGVYNEQFF
TRBJ2-1 | TRBV28 | . | . | TGTGCCAGCAGACTACCGGCCCAACCCCATGAGCAGTTCTTC | CASRLPAQPHEQFF
TRBJ2-7 | TRBV20-1 | . | TRBD2 | TGCAGTGCTAGAGGACTAGCGGGGGCTACCTACGAGCAGTACTTC | CSARGLAGATYEQYF
TRBJ2-1 | TRBV7-9 | many | TRBD2 | TGTGCCAGCAGCTTCCCGGGGACTACCAATGAGCAGTTCTTC | CASSFPGTTNEQFF
TRBJ2-7 | TRBV7-2 | few | . | TGTGCCAGCAGCCACACCCCCTACGAGCAGTACTTC | CASSHTPYEQYF
TRBJ1-6 | TRBV6-4 | . | . | TGTGCCAGCAGTGACTCTTGGCAGGGAGGCTCACCCCTCCACTTT | CASSDSWQGGSPLHF
TRBJ2-2 | TRBV30 | few | . | TGTGCCTGGAATCCCTCAACGGTGAACACCGGGGAGCTGTTTTTT | CAWNPSTVNTGELFF
TRBJ1-2 | TRBV18 | . | . | TGTGCCAGCTCATCTGGGACGTCAAAGATCTATGGCTACACCTTC | CASSSGTSKIYGYTF
TRBJ2-1 | TRBV6-1 | many | . | TGTGCCAGCAGTGAACGGGGCCAAGACAATGAGCAGTTCTTC | CASSERGQDNEQFF
TRBJ2-6 | TRBV12-3/TRBV12-4 | . | TRBD2 | TGTGCCAGCAGTTTAATAGGACTAGAATGGACTGGGGCCAACGTCCTGACTTTC | CASSLIGLEWTGANVLTF
TRBJ2-1 | TRBV2 | . | . | TGTGCCAGCAGTGCTTCCTACGAGCAGTTCTTC | CASSASYEQFF
TRBJ1-2 | TRBV15 | few | . | TGTGCCACCAGCTCAGGGGCGACTAACTATGGCTACACCTTC | CATSSGATNYGYTF
TRBJ2-1 | TRBV7-3 | many | . | TGTGCCAGCAGCTTAAGCCAAGAGAATGAGCAGTTCTTC | CASSLSQENEQFF
TRBJ2-5 | TRBV10-1 | many | . | TGCGCCAGCAGTGATGGAGAGGGGGAAGAGACCCAGTACTTC | CASSDGEGEETQYF
TRBJ2-1 | TRBV7-9 | many | . | TGTGCCAGCAGCCCCAGCGGTACTTCCTACAATGAGCAGTTCTTC | CASSPSGTSYNEQFF
TRBJ2-5 | TRBV15 | many | . | TGTGCCACCAGCAGAGATCGCCAAAAAGAGACCCAGTACTTC | CATSRDRQKETQYF
TRBJ1-5 | TRBV2 | many | . | TGTGCCAGCAGTGAGGTACAGGACAATCAGCCCCAGCATTTT | CASSEVQDNQPQHF
TRBJ1-4 | TRBV7-9 | many | . | TGTGCCAGCAGCCATTACAGGGAGGAGAATGAAAAACTGTTTTTT | CASSHYREENEKLFF
TRBJ1-3 | TRBV5-6 | . | . | TGTGCCAGCAGCTTGGGAGGCGTCAGGGGATCTGGAAACACCATATATTTT | CASSLGGVRGSGNTIYF
TRBJ2-3 | TRBV12-5 | many | . | TGTGCTAGTGGTCCCCCTTCAGTGGGGTCAGATACGCAGTATTTT | CASGPPSVGSDTQYF
TRBJ2-2 | TRBV28 | few | . | TGTGCCAGCCATAAGGAGGGGGAGCTGTTTTTT | CASHKEGELFF
TRBJ1-1 | TRBV5-1 | many | . | TGCGCCAGCAGCTCGGGCTGGGGGGACACTGAAGCTTTCTTT | CASSSGWGDTEAFF
TRBJ2-2 | TRBV24-1 | many | . | TGTGCCACCAGTGTTACAGGGATCGGCACCGGGGAGCTGTTTTTT | CATSVTGIGTGELFF
TRBJ2-5 | TRBV12-3/TRBV12-4 | many | TRBD2 | TGTGCCAGCAGTCCCGGGACTAGCGGGAGGATTTGGGAGACCCAGTACTTC | CASSPGTSGRIWETQYF
TRBJ2-5 | TRBV30 | . | TRBD2 | TGTGCTGGGCGGGGGGAGACCCAGTACTTC | CAGRGETQYF
TRBJ2-7 | TRBV3-1 | many | . | TGTGCCAGCAGCCAAGGAGGACGAGGGTCGATCTTC | CASSQGGRGSIF
TRBJ2-1 | TRBV5-1 | few | . | TGCGCCAGCAGCTTGGGATTAGATTCAGGGGCCAATGAGCAGTTCTTC | CASSLGLDSGANEQFF
TRBJ2-7 | TRBV7-3 | . | TRBD2 | TGTGCCACCTCAGCGGGGGCCTCCTACGAGCAGTACTTC | CATSAGASYEQYF
TRBJ2-1 | TRBV29-1 | many | . | TGCAGCGCTCTCGTTGGGGGAGGACTATCGTTCTTC | CSALVGGGLSFF
TRBJ2-3 | TRBV12-3/TRBV12-4 | few | TRBD2 | TGTGCCAGCAGTTTCTGGCTAGCGGGCGGGGGCAGGGGTGGCACAGATACGCAGTATTTT | CASSFWLAGGGRGGTDTQYF
TRBJ2-7 | TRBV12-3/TRBV12-4 | . | . | TGTGCCAGCAGTTCTGGTTGGGGCGAGCAGTACTTC | CASSSGWGEQYF
TRBJ2-7 | TRBV28 | many | . | TGTGCCAGCAACCGACTCGCCGCGAGCTCCTACGAGCAGTACTTC | CASNRLAASSYEQYF
TRBJ1-2 | TRBV7-9 | many | . | TGTGCCAGCAGCTTAGTCGACGGTTCCCACTATGGCTACACCTTC | CASSLVDGSHYGYTF
TRBJ1-1 | TRBV7-9 | many | . | TGTGCTAGTCTCCGTGGCGCTGAAGCTTTCTTT | CASLRGAEAFF
TRBJ2-1 | TRBV20-1 | . | TRBD2 | TGCAGTGCTAGTGAGACATCAAGCGGGAGAAACAATGAGCAGTTCTTC | CSASETSSGRNNEQFF
TRBJ2-3 | TRBV11-2 | few | TRBD2 | TGTGCTAGCAGCCGGCGCGCGGGGGGGGGAAGCCACGAGCAGCACTTC | CASSRRAGGGSHEQHF
TRBJ2-3 | TRBV20-1 | many | . | TGCAGTGCTCCATTAGATACGCAGTATTTT | CSAPLDTQYF
TRBJ2-5 | TRBV11-2 | many | . | TGTGCCAGCAGAGCCCCCCCCACAGGGTGGGGTGAGACCCAGTACTTC | CASRAPPTGWGETQYF
TRBJ2-7 | TRBV12-3/TRBV12-4 | many | . | TGTGCCAGCAGTTTAAGACTAGGGGGCTACGAGCAGTACTTC | CASSLRLGGYEQYF
TRBJ2-5 | TRBV11-2 | many | TRBD2 | TGTGCCAGCAGCAAAGGCTCTAGCGGAAACCAAGAGACCCAGTACTTC | CASSKGSSGNQETQYF
TRBJ1-2 | TRBV27 | . | . | TGTACCAGCAGTTTGCGACCGGGGCGCAACTATGGCTACACCTTC | CTSSLRPGRNYGYTF
TRBJ1-1 | TRBV2 | many | . | TGTGCCAGCAGTTCGACCTGGGGCACTGAAGCTTTCTTT | CASSSTWGTEAFF
TRBJ2-1 | TRBV5-1 | . | TRBD2 | TGCGCCAGCATCCGTACGGGAGGGATTGAGCAGTTCTTC | CASIRTGGIEQFF
TRBJ2-1 | TRBV5-1 | many | . | TGCGCCAGCAGCTTCCGGCGGGGCGAGCAGTTCTTC | CASSFRRGEQFF